The 25 T cell receptor beta chains reported below all come from one sample, sequenced in a study of blood T cells in healthy people across ages. With a J-beta primer mix and a sample-barcoded 5' primer, a second PCR ran 7 to 11 cycles. TCRdb independently ran MiXCR on the 5' RACE reads; one entry per CDR3 protein. The sample lists hundreds of thousands of distinct CDR3 sequences, roughly 60% occurring once. The sequencing sample was made of blood. The receptor set was obtained from a young man in good health.

This chain links TRBV15 with TRBJ1-5; 11 nucleotides match TRBD1. Germline V gene lookup returns CDR1 LNHNV and CDR2 YYDKDF (reference sequence). The CDR3 contains 16 residues. Germline trimming cut 2 bases from V and 5 bases from J; bases unmatched to any gene: 5. The CDR3 DNA reads as TGTGCCACCAGCAGACCCGGGACAGGGGGTTATCAGCCCCAGCATTTT. This translates into CATSRPGTGGYQPQHF.

This clonotype appeared a few times. The chain recombines TRBV29-1 with TRBJ2-7; TRBD2 aligns across 10 bases. CDR1 and CDR2 (germline): SQVTM, ANQGSEA. The ends lost 4 bases at V and 3 bases at J; junction bases unmatched: 0. This CDR3 has 12 amino acids. The CDR3, as DNA: TGCAGCGTTGGACTAGCGGGCTACGAGCAGTACTTC. It translates to CSVGLAGYEQYF.

The genes are TRBV25-1 and TRBJ2-7; 13 nucleotides match TRBD2. Trimming at V came to 4 bases and at J to 1 base, leaving 4 bases not matched to a gene. The CDR3 contains 16 residues. Per germline, CDR1 MGHDK and CDR2 SYGVNS. The chain's CDR3 is CASSGWGLAGSYEQYF. CDR3 nucleotides: TGTGCCAGCAGTGGATGGGGACTAGCGGGATCCTACGAGCAGTACTTC.

In this sample, this clonotype turned up once. This chain's CDR3 is CASSYSIRDRQNIQYF. DNA of the CDR3: TGTGCCAGCAGTTATTCCATTCGGGACAGACAAAACATTCAGTACTTC. The genes are TRBV6-6 and TRBJ2-4; 7 bases are shared with TRBD1. The ends lost 3 bases at V and 5 bases at J; junction bases unmatched: 10. CDR3 length equals 16 residues. Germline CDR1 reads MNHNY; CDR2 reads SVGAGI (reference sequence).

The J gene is TRBJ2-5, the V gene TRBV3-1; 10 bases are a match to TRBD2. In germline, CDR1 is LGHDT, CDR2 YNNKEL (reference sequence). This CDR3 region has 17 residues. V trimming: 2 bases; J trimming: 1 base; junction bases outside the gene matches: 7. The CDR3 sequence is CASSQFPSGGPQETQYF. DNA for the CDR3: TGTGCCAGCAGCCAATTCCCTAGCGGGGGCCCCCAAGAGACCCAGTACTTC.

The sample holds a few counts of this clonotype. The chain has TRBV5-1 and TRBJ2-5; 7 bases line up with TRBD1. Germline CDR1 SGHRS, CDR2 YFSETQ. The trim removed 2 bases at V and 4 bases at J, leaving 5 bases unmatched. The CDR3 runs 14 residues. The CDR3, as DNA: TGCGCCAGCAGCTTCACGACAGGGATAGAGACCCAGTACTTC. It translates to CASSFTTGIETQYF.

The rearrangement links TRBV6-6 to TRBJ1-2, with D possibly matching TRBD1 (6 bases). The CDR3 totals 14 residues. Trimming pared 5 bases from V and 8 bases from J, leaving 18 bases between. Germline-derived CDR1 and CDR2 are MNHNY and SVGAGI (reference sequence). CDR3 DNA sequence: TGTGCCAGCAGTCCGGCCCTGGGGGCGTTGGGCTACACCTTC. It is translated as CASSPALGALGYTF.

The rearrangement joins TRBV28 to TRBJ1-6; weak D call: TRBD1 (5 bases). This CDR3 region has 16 residues. CDR1 and CDR2 from the germline V gene are MDHEN and SYDVKM. Between the trimmed V and J ends, which lost 5 bases and 1 base, there was a span of 12 bases. The CDR3 sequence is CASSRPGGSYNSPLHF. CDR3 bases: TGTGCCAGCAGTCGGCCCGGGGGATCCTATAATTCACCCCTCCACTTT.

The V call is TRBV7-9, the J call TRBJ2-6; unclear D gene. CDR3 length: 12 residues. Germline V gene sequence: CDR1 SEHNR, CDR2 FQNEAQ (reference sequence). Trimming left V 8 bases short and J 6 bases short, with 8 bases between. CDR3 bases: TGTGCCAGCGGCCTAGAGGCCAACGTCCTGACTTTC. Residues: CASGLEANVLTF.

The chain carries TRBV20-1 and TRBJ2-3; 14 bases align to TRBD2. J was trimmed by 2 bases and V by 7 bases; bases with no gene match: 8. The CDR3 is 16 amino acids. Looked up from germline, CDR1 is DFQATT and CDR2 is SNEGSKA (reference sequence). The DNA for the CDR3 is TGCAGTGAGTCGGGACTAGCGGGGGAGTTCACAGATACGCAGTATTTT. As protein: CSESGLAGEFTDTQYF.

The table lists this clonotype with a count of one. The chain combines TRBV20-1 with TRBJ2-6; D unclear. The CDR3 contains 13 residues. Trimming pared 7 bases from V and 2 bases from J, leaving 9 bases between. The germline V gene has CDR1 DFQATT and CDR2 SNEGSKA (reference sequence). CDR3 DNA sequence: TGCAGTGTTCGCTTTGCTGGGGCCAACGTCCTGACTTTC. Amino acid sequence: CSVRFAGANVLTF.

The chain carries TRBV18 and TRBJ1-2; 7 bases align to TRBD1. The ends lost 3 bases at V and 0 bases at J; junction bases unmatched: 4. Germline V lookup: CDR1 KGHSH, CDR2 LQKENI. The CDR3 contains 15 residues. CDR3 sequence: CASSPMTGSNYGYTF. The CDR3 nucleotides are TGTGCCAGCTCACCTATGACAGGGTCTAACTATGGCTACACCTTC.

V is TRBV4-3 and J is TRBJ1-2; 11 nucleotides agree with TRBD1. The CDR3 consists of 16 residues. Per the germline V gene, CDR1 is LGHNA and CDR2 is YSLEER. Trimming took 0 bases from V and 8 from J; bases not matched to a gene: 8. The CDR3, as DNA: TGCGCCAGCAGCCAAGATTGGACAGGGGGCGCGAGGGGCTACACCTTC. This gives the protein CASSQDWTGGARGYTF.

This clonotype has a handful of counts. J is TRBJ2-4 and V is TRBV27, with D uncertain. This CDR3 has 18 residues. Between the trimmed V and J ends, which lost 2 bases and 3 bases, there was a span of 20 bases. The germline CDR1 and CDR2 sequences are MNHEY and SMNVEV (reference sequence). For the CDR3, the DNA is TGTGCCAGCAGTTTAATGGGCCAGCCCACATTGGTCAAAAACATTCAGTACTTC. It is translated as CASSLMGQPTLVKNIQYF.

Remarks on this clonotype: At one end, the junction sequence differs from germline, possibly due to a read error. V and J are TRBV28 and TRBJ2-5, with 12 bases lining up with TRBD2. From germline, CDR1 is MDHEN and CDR2 SYDVKM. The length of the CDR3 is 15 residues. For the CDR3, the DNA is TGTGTCAGCAGACCTAGCGGGAGGGCCCGCGAGACCCAGTACTTC. Protein sequence: CVSRPSGRARETQYF.

The rearrangement links TRBV24-1 to TRBJ2-3; perhaps TRBD1 as D (5 bases). From germline, CDR1 is KGHDR and CDR2 SFDVKD. Trimming cost V 6 bases and J 4 bases, with 10 bases left between them. The CDR3 totals 13 residues. CDR3 amino acids: CATSRTTADTQYF. CDR3 nucleotides: TGTGCCACCAGTAGGACAACCGCAGATACGCAGTATTTT.

The J gene is TRBJ2-3, the V gene TRBV9; TRBD2 is a possible D gene (7 bases). The CDR3 sequence is 15 residues long. V shed 0 bases and J shed 4 bases, with 12 bases lying between them. The germline gives CDR1 SGDLS, CDR2 YYNGEE. CDR3 DNA: TGTGCCAGCAGCGTAGGTGGGGGGGCCCCAGATACGCAGTATTTT. This sequence encodes CASSVGGGAPDTQYF.

The genes are TRBV2 and TRBJ2-3; TRBD2 is a possible D gene (6 bases). Looked up from germline, CDR1 is SNHLY and CDR2 is FYNNEI. The CDR3 runs 13 residues. V was cut by 11 bases and J by 2 bases, with 14 bases left in between. The CDR3 nucleotides read TGTGCCGAAGGGCGGGGACCCACAGATACGCAGTATTTT. Residues: CAEGRGPTDTQYF.

This rearrangement joins TRBV19 to TRBJ2-7; 10 bases align to TRBD1. The CDR3 extends over 15 amino acids. Germline CDR1 and CDR2: LNHDA and SQIVND (reference sequence). The ends lost 2 bases at V and 7 bases at J; junction bases unmatched: 8. CDR3 nucleotides: TGTGCCAGTAGTATATTAAGACAGGGGGCGGCGGAGCAGTACTTC. Translating gives CASSILRQGAAEQYF.

The chain recombines TRBV4-1 with TRBJ2-1, with 7 bases matching TRBD2. V was pared by 0 bases and J by 0 bases, with 5 bases of the junction left unmatched. The CDR3 is 17 amino acids. Germline lookup yields CDR1 MGHRA and CDR2 YSYEKL. In DNA form, the CDR3 reads TGCGCCAGCAGCCAAGATCAGGCGGGGGTCTCCTACAATGAGCAGTTCTTC. Translation: CASSQDQAGVSYNEQFF.

Many counts were recorded for this clonotype. The chain carries TRBV28 and TRBJ2-7; D gene unclear. CDR3 size: 10 residues. The V gene lost 5 bases and the J gene lost 4 bases, with 3 bases spanning the gap. CDR1 and CDR2 (germline): MDHEN, SYDVKM. Here the CDR3 reads CASSRYEQYF. In DNA, the CDR3 is TGTGCCAGCAGTAGATACGAGCAGTACTTC.

This chain joins TRBV20-1 and TRBJ2-3; D is uncertain. Per germline, CDR1 DFQATT and CDR2 SNEGSKA (reference sequence). V was pared by 3 bases and J by 4 bases, with 14 bases between. The CDR3 runs to 14 residues. This CDR3 is CSASLSGHPDTQYF. The CDR3 DNA follows: TGCAGTGCTAGCCTATCCGGGCATCCAGATACGCAGTATTTT.

This clonotype has just a few counts. The CDR3 DNA reads as TGCAGTGCTCGAGGGGGGCCGGGATCCTACAATGAGCAGTTCTTC. Amino acids: CSARGGPGSYNEQFF. This sequence joins TRBV20-1 and TRBJ2-1, with D perhaps being TRBD1 or TRBD2 (6 bases each). This CDR3 has 15 amino acids. Trimming took off 5 bases at V and 1 base at J, with 15 bases between the two ends. Germline V gene sequence: CDR1 DFQATT, CDR2 SNEGSKA (reference sequence).

The chain carries TRBV24-1 and TRBJ2-3; D possibly corresponds to TRBD1 (7 bases). V was shortened by 1 base and J by 0 bases, with 22 bases between the two germline ends. Per germline, CDR1 KGHDR and CDR2 SFDVKD. The CDR3 contains 20 residues. This CDR3 is CATSDFKSVGGGSSTDTQYF. The CDR3 nucleotides are TGTGCCACCAGTGATTTCAAGTCGGTCGGAGGGGGCTCTAGCACAGATACGCAGTATTTT.

V is TRBV7-2 and J is TRBJ2-7, with 16 bases matching TRBD2. The closer fit of TRBJ2-5 to the DNA end suggests the J call may be wrong. Germline-derived CDR1 and CDR2 are SGHTA and FQGNSA. The CDR3 runs 18 residues. CDR3 sequence (DNA): TGTGCCAGCAGCTCCCTCCCGGGACTAGCGGGAGGGCCGTGGACCCAGTACTTC. Amino acid sequence: CASSSLPGLAGGPWTQYF.